This T cell receptor (beta chain) was identified in a study of shared clonotypes between healthy human individuals. Only CD45RO-negative cells positively selected for CCR7 counted as naive CD8 cells, so terminally differentiated effector memory CD45RA+ cells were excluded. Here immunoSEQ multiplex PCR was the method, and the copy in TCRdb shows in-frame clones only, minus some. The sample shows millions of clones, approximately 94% of them seen only once. This TCR derives from a man between 18 and 35 years old in good health. The sequenced sample was naive CD8+ T cells sorted from blood.

DNA for the CDR3: TGTGCCAGCAGCTTAGTCGGGTCAGATACGCAGTATTTT. Amino acid sequence: CASSLVGSDTQYF. The rearrangement links TRBV7-3 to TRBJ2-3, with D uncertain. V shed 2 bases and J shed 4 bases, with 7 bases lying between them. This CDR3 region has 13 residues. Looked up from germline, CDR1 is SGHTA and CDR2 is FQGTGA.